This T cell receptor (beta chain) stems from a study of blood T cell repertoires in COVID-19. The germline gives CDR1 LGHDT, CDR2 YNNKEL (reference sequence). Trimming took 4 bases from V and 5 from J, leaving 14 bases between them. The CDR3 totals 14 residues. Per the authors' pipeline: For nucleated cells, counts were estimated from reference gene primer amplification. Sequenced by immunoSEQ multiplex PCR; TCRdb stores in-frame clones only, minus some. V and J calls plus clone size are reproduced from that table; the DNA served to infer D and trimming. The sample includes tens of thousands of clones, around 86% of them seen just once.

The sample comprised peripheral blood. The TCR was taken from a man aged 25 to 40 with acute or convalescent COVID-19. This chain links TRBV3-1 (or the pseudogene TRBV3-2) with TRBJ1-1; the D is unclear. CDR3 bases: TGTGCCAGCAGCCCTGGGCAGAGTCGTACTGAAGCTTTCTTT. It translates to CASSPGQSRTEAFF.